The source of this T cell receptor beta chain is a study of vaccination and CD4 T cells after COVID-19. Study-level information: Drawing of post-COVID samples took place a median about 97 days after diagnosis (range 35 to 161).

Study findings and constraints: Investigators enrolled relatively few convalescent patients and included no early post-infection timepoints.

Sequenced with the Oncomine TCR Beta short-read assay was DNA taken from cultured CD4+ T cells. Via MiXCR, TCRdb re-called the PCR reads, giving one row per CDR3 protein. The table records just over 20,000 distinct CDR3 sequences, roughly 70% of them present only once. Deletions cut 2 bases from V and 4 bases from J, with 3 bases between. Germline lookup yields CDR1 ENHRY and CDR2 SYGVKD. The CDR3 sequence is 12 residues long. Worth noting for this clonotype: What it binds is not known.

The treatment: approximately nine-day PBMC culture with coronavirus spike peptide pools or control peptides (ViraFEST assay). This chain links TRBV10-3 with TRBJ1-5; D remains unclear. The sequence derives from a human donor who had recovered from COVID-19. Sequenced: CD4+ T cells from blood, cultured in vitro. The CDR3 nucleotides read TGTGCCATCAGTGAGACTAATCAGCCCCAGCATTTT. It specifies CAISETNQPQHF.